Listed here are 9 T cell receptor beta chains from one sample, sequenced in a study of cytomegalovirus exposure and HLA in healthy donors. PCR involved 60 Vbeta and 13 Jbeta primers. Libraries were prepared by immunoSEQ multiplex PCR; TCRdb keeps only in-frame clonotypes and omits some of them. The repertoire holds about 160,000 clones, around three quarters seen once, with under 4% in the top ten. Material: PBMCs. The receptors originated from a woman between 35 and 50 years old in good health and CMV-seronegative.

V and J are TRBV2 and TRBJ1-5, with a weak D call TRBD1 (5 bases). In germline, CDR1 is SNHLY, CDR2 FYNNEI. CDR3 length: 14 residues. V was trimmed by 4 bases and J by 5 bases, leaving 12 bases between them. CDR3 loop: CASSAWGGDQPQHF. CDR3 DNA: TGTGCCAGCAGTGCCTGGGGAGGGGATCAGCCCCAGCATTTT.

The CDR3 here is CSVGVPGPYEQYF. DNA of the CDR3: TGCAGCGTTGGGGTCCCAGGGCCCTACGAGCAGTACTTC. This chain connects TRBV29-1 to TRBJ2-5, with D perhaps matching TRBD1 (5 bases). The tail of the sequence fits TRBJ2-7 better, so the J call may be wrong. CDR3 size: 13 residues. Germline V lookup: CDR1 SQVTM, CDR2 ANQGSEA.

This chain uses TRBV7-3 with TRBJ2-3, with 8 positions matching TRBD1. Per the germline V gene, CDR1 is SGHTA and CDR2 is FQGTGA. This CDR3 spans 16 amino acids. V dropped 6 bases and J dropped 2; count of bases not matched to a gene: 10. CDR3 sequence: CASSRSGGRTTDTQYF. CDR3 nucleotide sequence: TGTGCCAGCAGTCGATCAGGGGGCAGGACCACAGATACGCAGTATTTT.

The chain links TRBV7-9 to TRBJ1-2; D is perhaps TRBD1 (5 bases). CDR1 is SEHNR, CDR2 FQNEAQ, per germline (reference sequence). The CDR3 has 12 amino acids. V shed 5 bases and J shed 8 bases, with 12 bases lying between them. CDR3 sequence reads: CASSPGGGGYTF. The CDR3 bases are TGTGCCAGCAGCCCTGGGGGAGGGGGCTACACCTTC.

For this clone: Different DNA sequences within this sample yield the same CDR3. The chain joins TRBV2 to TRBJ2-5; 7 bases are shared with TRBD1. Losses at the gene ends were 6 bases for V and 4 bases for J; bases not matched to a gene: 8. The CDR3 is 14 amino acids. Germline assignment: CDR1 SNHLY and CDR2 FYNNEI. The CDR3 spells CASRPYRGLETQYF. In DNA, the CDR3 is TGTGCCAGCAGGCCCTACAGGGGTCTAGAGACCCAGTACTTC.

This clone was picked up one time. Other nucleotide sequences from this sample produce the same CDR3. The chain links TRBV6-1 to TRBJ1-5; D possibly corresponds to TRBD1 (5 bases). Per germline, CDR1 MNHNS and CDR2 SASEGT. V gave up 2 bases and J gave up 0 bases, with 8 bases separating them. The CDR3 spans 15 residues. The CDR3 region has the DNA TGTGCCAGCAGTGAATTGGGGGGTAGCAATCAGCCCCAGCATTTT. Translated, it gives CASSELGGSNQPQHF.

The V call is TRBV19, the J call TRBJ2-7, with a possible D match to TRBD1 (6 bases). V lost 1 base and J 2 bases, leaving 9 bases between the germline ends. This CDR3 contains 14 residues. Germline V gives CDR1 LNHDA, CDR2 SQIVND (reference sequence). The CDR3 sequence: CASSIGTATYEQYF. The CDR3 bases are TGTGCCAGTAGTATAGGGACAGCCACCTACGAGCAGTACTTC.

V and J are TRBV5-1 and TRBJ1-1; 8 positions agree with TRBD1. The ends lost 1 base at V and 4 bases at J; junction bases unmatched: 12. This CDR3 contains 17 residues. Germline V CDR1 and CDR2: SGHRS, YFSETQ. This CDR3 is CASSLNPPGGVGTEAFF. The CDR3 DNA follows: TGCGCCAGCAGCTTGAATCCCCCAGGGGGCGTAGGCACTGAAGCTTTCTTT.

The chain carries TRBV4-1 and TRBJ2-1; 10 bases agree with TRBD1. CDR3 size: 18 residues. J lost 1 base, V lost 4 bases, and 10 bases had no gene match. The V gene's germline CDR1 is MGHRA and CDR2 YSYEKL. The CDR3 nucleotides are TGCGCCAGCAGCCCACTTGGGGGGGACAGGGGATCCTACAATGAGCAGTTCTTC. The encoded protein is CASSPLGGDRGSYNEQFF.